Presented here are 7 T cell receptor beta chains from one specimen sequenced in a study of cytomegalovirus exposure and HLA in healthy donors. The table came from immunoSEQ multiplex PCR; TCRdb's copy has only in-frame clones and leaves some out. The table has about 63,000 clones, more than 70% seen once; the top ten hold around 1.2%. The sequenced sample was PBMCs. The receptors come from a woman between 18 and 29 years old in good health and CMV-seronegative.

CDR3 nucleotides: TGCAGCGTAAAGCGGGGTAGCACAGATACGCAGTATTTT. This sequence encodes CSVKRGSTDTQYF. The chain joins TRBV29-1 to TRBJ2-3; the match to TRBD2 covers 7 bases. Trimming cost V 6 bases and J 0 bases; bases outside gene matches: 3. This CDR3 contains 13 residues. The germline V gene has CDR1 SQVTM and CDR2 ANQGSEA.

V gene TRBV28 combines with J gene TRBJ2-5; maybe TRBD2 (6 bases). With 8 bases removed from V and 1 base from J, the gap between germline ends came to 8 bases. The CDR3 is made up of 12 amino acids. The germline gives CDR1 MDHEN, CDR2 SYDVKM. The CDR3 bases are TGTGCCAGCGTGCGGGGCCAAGAGACCCAGTACTTC. Translated, it gives CASVRGQETQYF.

The chain links TRBV7-9 to TRBJ2-7; 7 nucleotides align to TRBD2. This CDR3 is 15 amino acids long. The J segment lost 4 bases and the V segment lost 2 bases, leaving 8 bases of the junction unmatched. Per the germline V gene, CDR1 is SEHNR and CDR2 is FQNEAQ (reference sequence). The CDR3 spells CASSLPSSGGYEQYF. CDR3 in DNA: TGTGCCAGCAGCTTACCTTCTAGCGGAGGATACGAGCAGTACTTC.

The chain recombines TRBV28 with TRBJ2-2; D is perhaps TRBD2 (6 bases). The CDR3 consists of 14 residues. Germline V lookup: CDR1 MDHEN, CDR2 SYDVKM. Trimming removed 3 bases at V and 3 bases at J, with 8 bases between. CDR3 protein: CASSLGGYTGELFF. The DNA of the CDR3 is TGTGCCAGCAGTTTGGGGGGATACACCGGGGAGCTGTTTTTT.

The rearrangement joins TRBV9 to TRBJ1-4, with D possibly matching TRBD1 (5 bases). Germline-derived CDR1 and CDR2 are SGDLS and YYNGEE. The length of the CDR3 is 16 residues. V was trimmed by 2 bases and J by 4 bases, leaving 15 bases between them. The CDR3 region is CASSVDAGGDNEKLFF. CDR3 coding DNA: TGTGCCAGCAGCGTTGATGCTGGGGGGGATAATGAAAAACTGTTTTTT.

This chain joins TRBV6-1 and TRBJ1-5; possible D gene TRBD1, 5 bases. Trimming stripped 7 bases from V and 3 bases from J, with 16 bases between. There are 15 residues in the CDR3. CDR1 is MNHNS and CDR2 is SASEGT in the germline V gene. The CDR3 region has the DNA TGTGCCAGCAAGGTGGGCAGGGCGAACAATCAGCCCCAGCATTTT. It translates to CASKVGRANNQPQHF.

This chain joins TRBV7-9 and TRBJ2-6; D might be TRBD1 (5 bases). CDR1 SEHNR and CDR2 FQNEAQ come from the germline V gene (reference sequence). The CDR3 runs 15 residues. Between the trimmed V and J ends, which lost 5 bases and 0 bases, there was a span of 8 bases. The CDR3: CASSTTGSGANVLTF. DNA of the CDR3: TGTGCCAGCAGCACAACAGGCTCTGGGGCCAACGTCCTGACTTTC.